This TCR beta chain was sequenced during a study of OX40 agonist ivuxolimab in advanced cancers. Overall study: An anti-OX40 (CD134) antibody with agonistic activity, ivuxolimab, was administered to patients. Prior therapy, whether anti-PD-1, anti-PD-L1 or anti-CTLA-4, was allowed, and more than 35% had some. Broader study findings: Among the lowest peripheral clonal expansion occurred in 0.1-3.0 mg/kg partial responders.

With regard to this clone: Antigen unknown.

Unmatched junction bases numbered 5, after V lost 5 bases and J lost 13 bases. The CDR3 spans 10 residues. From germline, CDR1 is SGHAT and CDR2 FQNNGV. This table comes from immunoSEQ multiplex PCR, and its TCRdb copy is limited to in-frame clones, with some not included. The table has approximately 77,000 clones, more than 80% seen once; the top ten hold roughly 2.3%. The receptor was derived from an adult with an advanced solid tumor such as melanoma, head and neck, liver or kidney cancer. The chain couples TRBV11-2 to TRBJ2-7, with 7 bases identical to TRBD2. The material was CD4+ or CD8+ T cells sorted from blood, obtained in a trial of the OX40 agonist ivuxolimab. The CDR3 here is CASSGSGLYF. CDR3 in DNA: TGTGCCAGCAGCGGTAGCGGGTTATACTTC.